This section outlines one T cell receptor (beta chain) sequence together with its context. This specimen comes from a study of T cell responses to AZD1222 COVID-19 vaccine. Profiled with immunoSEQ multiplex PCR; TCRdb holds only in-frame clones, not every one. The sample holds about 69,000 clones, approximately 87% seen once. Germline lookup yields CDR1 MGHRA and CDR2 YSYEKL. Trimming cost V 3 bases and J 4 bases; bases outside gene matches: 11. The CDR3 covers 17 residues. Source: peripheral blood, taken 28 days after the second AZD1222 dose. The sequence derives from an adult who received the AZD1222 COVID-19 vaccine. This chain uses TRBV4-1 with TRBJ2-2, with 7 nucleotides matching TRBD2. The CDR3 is CASSQTSSVGSTGELFF. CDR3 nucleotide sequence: TGCGCCAGCAGCCAGACTAGCTCTGTGGGGAGCACCGGGGAGCTGTTTTTT.